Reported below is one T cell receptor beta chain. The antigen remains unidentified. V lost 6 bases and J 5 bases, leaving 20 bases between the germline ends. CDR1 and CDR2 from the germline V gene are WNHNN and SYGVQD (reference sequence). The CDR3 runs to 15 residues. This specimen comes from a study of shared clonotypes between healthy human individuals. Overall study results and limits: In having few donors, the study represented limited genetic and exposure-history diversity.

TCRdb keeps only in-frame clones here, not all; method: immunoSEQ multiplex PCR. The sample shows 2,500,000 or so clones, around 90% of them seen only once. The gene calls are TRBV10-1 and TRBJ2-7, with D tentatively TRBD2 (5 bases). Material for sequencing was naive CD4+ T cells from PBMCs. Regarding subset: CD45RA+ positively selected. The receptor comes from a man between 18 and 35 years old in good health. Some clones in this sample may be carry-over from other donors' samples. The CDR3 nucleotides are TGCGCCAGCAGCCCGGGCGGGCCCCCTGCGGACGAGCAGTACTTC. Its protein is CASSPGGPPADEQYF.